This TCR beta chain was sequenced in a study of cytomegalovirus exposure and HLA in healthy donors. The study's findings and limits: The study labeled fewer than 200 TCR beta chains cytomegalovirus-associated.

The PCR ran on 60 Vbeta and 13 Jbeta primers. Method: immunoSEQ multiplex PCR; TCRdb's copy keeps in-frame clones and lacks some. The sample shows roughly 100,000 clones, about 81% of them seen only once. Concerning this clone: The antigen is unknown.

Trimming shortened V by 5 bases and J by 3 bases, and 5 bases separated the two germline ends. CDR1 SGHTA and CDR2 FQGNSA come from the germline V gene. The CDR3 runs 12 residues. This clonotype was sampled from a male donor in good health and CMV-seropositive. Specimen: PBMCs. J is TRBJ1-5 and V is TRBV7-2; D gene unclear. CDR3 in amino acids: CASSPLNQPQHF. Written as DNA, the CDR3 is TGTGCCAGCAGCCCCCTCAATCAGCCCCAGCATTTT.